The source of this TCR beta chain is a study of vaccination effects on CD4 cells after COVID-19. Study conclusions and caveats: Cross-reactivity toward common cold coronaviruses was confined to only 1 of 255 vaccine-induced clones in healthy vaccinees.

The ViraFEST assay expanded antigen-specific CD4+ T cells with viral peptide pools before sequencing. Subsequent to 10 days of culture, CD4+ T cells were isolated. The healthy vaccine recipients, who had no prior SARS-CoV-2 infection, showed negative nucleocapsid antibodies. Some 2.1 million PBMC per well received approximately 10 IU/ml IL-2 and approximately 9.2 ug/ml peptides in culture. On days 3 and 7, fresh IL-2 medium replaced half the medium. Only in-frame clones appear in the TCRdb table, and some are missing; sequencing was by immunoSEQ multiplex PCR. The data contain tens of thousands of clones, roughly 72% of them singletons. V was pared by 6 bases and J by 8 bases, with 17 bases between. The length of the CDR3 is 13 residues. The V gene's germline CDR1 is SGHDT and CDR2 YYEEEE. This clone has a handful of counts. Its antigen is as yet unknown.

The TCR sequence derives from a human donor who received a COVID-19 vaccine. This specimen consisted of CD4+ T cells from PBMCs cultured with HCoV-OC43 spike peptides, obtained before COVID-19 vaccination. As for subset: HCoV-OC43 spike overlapping peptide pool stimulation. The rearrangement links TRBV5-6 to TRBJ1-1; possibly TRBD1 for D (6 bases). As DNA, the CDR3 is TGTGCCAGCAACCTGCGACAGGTGACAGAAGCTTTCTTT. Translating gives CASNLRQVTEAFF. The whole variable domain, filled in from reference TRBV5-6 and TRBJ1-1, reads DAGVTQSPTHLIKTRGQQVTLRCSPKSGHDTVSWYQQALGQGPQFIFQYYEEEERQRGNFPDRFSGHQFPNYSSELNVNALLLGDSALYLCASNLRQVTEAFFGQGTRLTVV.